The 27 T cell receptor beta chains reported below all come from one sample, sequenced in a study of control samples from healthy donors and cancer patients. Sequencing used immunoSEQ multiplex PCR; TCRdb keeps in-frame clones, though not all of them. The sample yields 160,000 or so clones, around 94% seen once. What was sequenced was PBMCs. Every receptor here comes from a man between 60 and 75 years old with colorectal cancer.

The chain is built from TRBV11-2 and TRBJ2-3; the D gene is possibly TRBD2 (7 bases). The CDR3 consists of 16 residues. The germline V and J ends were trimmed by 1 base and 2 bases, with 13 bases remaining between them. Germline V gene lookup returns CDR1 SGHAT and CDR2 FQNNGV. The CDR3: CASSLVPGDYTDTQYF. Written as DNA, the CDR3 is TGTGCCAGCAGCTTAGTACCAGGGGACTACACAGATACGCAGTATTTT. Full variable domain (outside the CDR3, taken from reference TRBV11-2 and TRBJ2-3): EAGVAQSPRYKIIEKRQSVAFWCNPISGHATLYWYQQILGQGPKLLIQFQNNGVVDDSQLPKDRFSAERLKGVDSTLKIQPAKLEDSAVYLCASSLVPGDYTDTQYFGPGTRLTVL.

This clone has a single count. J is TRBJ2-7 and V is TRBV20-1, with TRBD2 matching over 7 bases. CDR1 and CDR2 from the germline V gene are DFQATT and SNEGSKA (reference sequence). The CDR3 has 14 amino acids. The junction had 7 bases not matched to a gene; V was cut back by 3 bases and J by 2 bases. This chain's CDR3 is CSASATGGTYEQYF. CDR3 bases: TGCAGTGCTAGTGCAACCGGGGGGACCTACGAGCAGTACTTC.

This clone was observed a single time. J is TRBJ2-3 and V is TRBV5-1; TRBD2 agrees at 8 bases. The ends lost 4 bases at V and 2 bases at J; junction bases unmatched: 6. This CDR3 has 15 amino acids. Per the germline V gene, CDR1 is SGHRS and CDR2 is YFSETQ. CDR3 amino acids: CASSGRGALTDTQYF. In DNA form, the CDR3 reads TGCGCCAGCAGCGGGCGGGGGGCACTCACAGATACGCAGTATTTT. The variable domain in full, with the rest retrieved from reference TRBV5-1 and TRBJ2-3, is KAGVTQTPRYLIKTRGQQVTLSCSPISGHRSVSWYQQTPGQGLQFLFEYFSETQRNKGNFPGRFSGRQFSNSRSEMNVSTLELGDSALYLCASSGRGALTDTQYFGPGTRLTVL.

V and J are TRBV4-1 and TRBJ1-1; 9 positions agree with TRBD1. The CDR3 loop spans 14 amino acids. Germline V CDR1 and CDR2: MGHRA, YSYEKL. V lost 0 bases and J lost 7; bases outside the gene matches: 3. DNA for the CDR3: TGCGCCAGCAGCCAAGAGGGGACAGGGTATGAAGCTTTCTTT. It is translated as CASSQEGTGYEAFF.

This chain uses TRBV12-3 or TRBV12-4 with TRBJ1-2; D gene uncertain. Deletions cut 2 bases from V and 11 bases from J, with 9 bases between. This CDR3 is 11 amino acids long. The chain's CDR3 is CASSLMGFYTF. The CDR3 DNA follows: TGTGCCAGCAGTTTAATGGGGTTTTACACCTTC.

This chain joins TRBV5-1 and TRBJ2-5, with TRBD2 matching 11 bases. The CDR3 is made up of 15 amino acids. Trimming cost V 2 bases and J 9 bases; bases outside gene matches: 9. Germline CDR1 reads SGHRS; CDR2 reads YFSETQ. CDR3 amino acids: CASSFGTSGPSAQYF. CDR3 nucleotides: TGCGCCAGCAGCTTTGGGACTAGCGGACCCTCAGCCCAGTACTTC.

This sequence joins TRBV19 and TRBJ1-2, with D possibly matching TRBD1 (5 bases). CDR1 is LNHDA and CDR2 is SQIVND in the germline V gene (reference sequence). This CDR3 spans 14 amino acids. Trimming stripped 6 bases from V and 4 bases from J, with 15 bases between. The CDR3 here is CASRRDMGGYGYTF. The CDR3 DNA follows: TGTGCCAGTAGACGCGACATGGGGGGCTATGGCTACACCTTC.

CDR3 sequence (DNA): TGTGCCAGCAGCCGGACTAGCGGGCCGAACACCGGGGAGCTGTTTTTT. Its translation is CASSRTSGPNTGELFF. This chain connects TRBV7-9 to TRBJ2-2, with 11 bases that match TRBD2. The CDR3 has 16 residues. Germline lookup yields CDR1 SEHNR and CDR2 FQNEAQ (reference sequence). V was clipped by 5 bases and J by 0 bases; unmatched bases: 2.

The sample holds one count of this clone. The genes are TRBV5-1 and TRBJ1-2, with D unresolved. This CDR3 comprises 13 residues. Germline V gene lookup returns CDR1 SGHRS and CDR2 YFSETQ. Trimming took 2 bases from V and 4 from J, leaving 9 bases between them. In nucleotides, the CDR3 is TGCGCCAGCAGCTTAGACACGGCCTATGGCTACACCTTC. It yields the protein CASSLDTAYGYTF.

CDR3 in amino acids: CASSHRDRDEKLFF. The CDR3 DNA follows: TGTGCCAGCAGCCACCGGGACAGGGATGAAAAACTGTTTTTT. The V gene is TRBV3-1 (or the pseudogene TRBV3-2), the J gene TRBJ1-4; the match to TRBD1 covers 9 bases. The trim removed 3 bases at V and 6 bases at J, leaving 2 bases unmatched. The CDR3 spans 14 residues. Germline V gene lookup returns CDR1 LGHDT and CDR2 YNNKEL (reference sequence).

The chain employs TRBV19 and TRBJ2-2; tentatively, D is TRBD1 (5 bases). This CDR3 is built from 14 residues. In germline, CDR1 is LNHDA, CDR2 SQIVND (reference sequence). V lost 5 bases to trimming and J lost 0 bases, with 7 bases between them. The CDR3 reads CASSDRSNTGELFF. The CDR3 region has the DNA TGTGCCAGTAGTGACAGATCGAACACCGGGGAGCTGTTTTTT.

This chain uses TRBV19 with TRBJ1-5; D is unclear. This CDR3 is built from 17 residues. V shed 7 bases and J shed 1 base, with 20 bases lying between them. Looked up from germline, CDR1 is LNHDA and CDR2 is SQIVND (reference sequence). This chain's CDR3 is CASTSTRGPRSNQPQHF. In DNA, the CDR3 is TGTGCCAGTACCTCGACTCGCGGGCCCCGAAGCAATCAGCCCCAGCATTTT.

The CDR3 DNA sequence: TGTGCCAGTAGTACCCTCATGGGGGCTGGAAACACCATATATTTT. It is translated as CASSTLMGAGNTIYF. The chain uses TRBV19 and TRBJ1-3; possible D gene TRBD1, 5 bases. This CDR3 is 15 amino acids long. Trimming shortened V by 4 bases and J by 2 bases, and 12 bases separated the two germline ends. CDR1 and CDR2 from the germline V gene are LNHDA and SQIVND (reference sequence). The full variable domain, its missing parts supplied by reference TRBV19 and TRBJ1-3, is DGGITQSPKYLFRKEGQNVTLSCEQNLNHDAMYWYRQDPGQGLRLIYYSQIVNDFQKGDIAEGYSVSREKKESFPLTVTSAQKNPTAFYLCASSTLMGAGNTIYFGEGSWLTVV.

The genes are TRBV6-5 and TRBJ1-1, with TRBD1 matching 8 bases. The CDR3 spans 14 residues. From germline, CDR1 is MNHEY and CDR2 SVGAGI. V lost 6 bases to trimming and J lost 5 bases; unmatched junction nucleotides: 8. The DNA for the CDR3 is TGTGCCAGCAGCTCACAGGGGGGAACGACTGAAGCTTTCTTT. Translated: CASSSQGGTTEAFF.

The rearrangement joins TRBV5-1 to TRBJ2-3; 8 nucleotides agree with TRBD2. J gave up 3 bases and V 5 bases, and 20 bases lay outside the gene matches. The CDR3 contains 19 residues. CDR1 is SGHRS and CDR2 is YFSETQ in the germline V gene. CDR3 bases: TGCGCCAGCAGTTCCGGACTAGCTCCGGGGGTGCCTAGGACAGATACGCAGTATTTT. Translating gives CASSSGLAPGVPRTDTQYF.

The chain couples TRBV5-6 to TRBJ2-5; 11 bases are a match to TRBD2. In germline, CDR1 is SGHDT, CDR2 YYEEEE. The junction had 9 bases not matched to a gene; V was cut back by 0 bases and J by 5 bases. This CDR3 region has 17 residues. In DNA, the CDR3 is TGTGCCAGCAGCTTGGTCGGTAGCGGGGGGGCCAGGGAGACCCAGTACTTC. It translates to CASSLVGSGGARETQYF.

CDR3 DNA sequence: TGTGCCAGTAGTATAGCCGAGAGCAATGAGCAGTTCTTC. Residues: CASSIAESNEQFF. The gene calls are TRBV19 and TRBJ2-1, with D unclear. The CDR3 consists of 13 residues. Germline CDR1 and CDR2: LNHDA and SQIVND (reference sequence). Trimming removed 1 base from V and 6 bases from J, with 7 bases in between.

This sequence joins TRBV20-1 and TRBJ1-1; no definite D call. The CDR3 length is 10 residues. Germline V lookup: CDR1 DFQATT, CDR2 SNEGSKA (reference sequence). The CDR3 DNA reads as TGCAGCGATTCGAACACTGAAGCTTTCTTT. Residues: CSDSNTEAFF.

This clone was seen a single time. V usage is TRBV9 and J usage is TRBJ2-2; 14 bases align to TRBD2. Germline V gene data show CDR1 as SGDLS and CDR2 as YYNGEE. The length of the CDR3 is 16 residues. Trimming at V came to 3 bases and at J to 5 bases, leaving 3 bases not matched to a gene. CDR3 sequence: CASSAGTSGGTGELFF. The CDR3, as DNA: TGTGCCAGCAGCGCGGGGACTAGCGGGGGTACCGGGGAGCTGTTTTTT. Supplemented by reference TRBV9 and TRBJ2-2, the full variable domain reads DSGVTQTPKHLITATGQRVTLRCSPRSGDLSVYWYQQSLDQGLQFLIQYYNGEERAKGNILERFSAQQFPDLHSELNLSSLELGDSALYFCASSAGTSGGTGELFFGEGSRLTVL.

A single count supports this clone. The V gene is TRBV6-2 or TRBV6-3, the J gene TRBJ2-7; 11 positions agree with TRBD2. Germline values: CDR1 MNHEY, CDR2 SVGEGT. V gave up 2 bases and J gave up 1 base; unmatched junction bases: 19. The CDR3 runs to 21 residues. CDR3 loop: CASSYVVGITSGGITSYEQYF. As DNA, the CDR3 is TGTGCCAGCAGTTACGTCGTAGGAATTACTAGCGGGGGAATAACGTCCTACGAGCAGTACTTC.

The chain joins TRBV7-8 to TRBJ1-2; D may be TRBD1 (6 bases). Trimming removed 4 bases at V and 7 bases at J, with 22 bases between. This CDR3 is built from 16 residues. From germline, CDR1 is SGHVS and CDR2 FQNEAQ. In DNA, the CDR3 is TGTGCCAGCAGCTCCGGACAGTGGGCTAGAGGGGGTGGCTACACCTTC. Translating it yields CASSSGQWARGGGYTF.

The rearrangement uses TRBV10-3 and TRBJ1-2; D unresolved. Germline V lookup: CDR1 ENHRY, CDR2 SYGVKD. CDR3 length equals 14 residues. Trimming cost V 0 bases and J 3 bases, with 8 bases left between them. The CDR3, as DNA: TGTGCCATCAGTGAGTCCTCGGAGCACTATGGCTACACCTTC. Translated, it gives CAISESSEHYGYTF.

This clone showed up just once. The chain is built from TRBV3-1 (or the pseudogene TRBV3-2) and TRBJ2-5; 7 bases are a match to TRBD2. Germline V lookup: CDR1 LGHDT, CDR2 YNNKEL (reference sequence). This CDR3 has 16 residues. The V and J ends lost 1 base and 1 base, in that order; junction bases with no gene match: 6. The CDR3 region has the DNA TGTGCCAGCAGCCAAGTGAGCGGGGCCTCCCAAGAGACCCAGTACTTC. Its translation is CASSQVSGASQETQYF.

The V and J genes are TRBV18 and TRBJ2-5; possibly TRBD2 for D (5 bases). Germline values: CDR1 KGHSH, CDR2 LQKENI. The CDR3 is made up of 15 amino acids. The V gene lost 6 bases and the J gene lost 1 base, with 15 bases spanning the gap. The CDR3, as DNA: TGTGCCAGCTCTCCTAATCGAGCGGCCCAAGAGACCCAGTACTTC. It encodes CASSPNRAAQETQYF.

This rearrangement joins TRBV18 to TRBJ2-1; D is unresolved. The CDR3 is 13 residues long. In germline, CDR1 is KGHSH, CDR2 LQKENI. The V gene lost 3 bases and the J gene lost 7 bases, with 10 bases spanning the gap. The CDR3 DNA is TGTGCCAGCTCACCTGCCGTAGTTAATGAGCAGTTCTTC. The encoded protein is CASSPAVVNEQFF.

The V call is TRBV7-7, the J call TRBJ2-1, with 8 positions matching TRBD2. The germline gives CDR1 SSHAT, CDR2 FNYEAQ (reference sequence). V trimming: 5 bases; J trimming: 8 bases; junction bases outside the gene matches: 8. The CDR3 is 14 residues long. The CDR3 loop reads CASSLGGAYDEQFF. CDR3 coding DNA: TGTGCCAGCAGCCTCGGGGGGGCTTACGATGAGCAGTTCTTC. Based on the CDR3 plus reference TRBV7-7 and TRBJ2-1, the full variable domain is GAGVSQSPRYKVTKRGQDVTLRCDPISSHATLYWYQQALGQGPEFLTYFNYEAQPDKSGLPSDRFSAERPEGSISTLTIQRTEQRDSAMYRCASSLGGAYDEQFFGPGTRLTVL.

The chain couples TRBV27 to TRBJ2-5; D is tentatively TRBD1 or TRBD2 (5 bases each). Germline CDR1 MNHEY, CDR2 SMNVEV (reference sequence). The V and J ends lost 8 bases and 1 base respectively, with 14 bases between them. CDR3 length: 14 residues. The CDR3 loop reads CASGLRDGQETQYF. The DNA of the CDR3 is TGTGCCAGCGGCCTCCGGGACGGCCAAGAGACCCAGTACTTC.